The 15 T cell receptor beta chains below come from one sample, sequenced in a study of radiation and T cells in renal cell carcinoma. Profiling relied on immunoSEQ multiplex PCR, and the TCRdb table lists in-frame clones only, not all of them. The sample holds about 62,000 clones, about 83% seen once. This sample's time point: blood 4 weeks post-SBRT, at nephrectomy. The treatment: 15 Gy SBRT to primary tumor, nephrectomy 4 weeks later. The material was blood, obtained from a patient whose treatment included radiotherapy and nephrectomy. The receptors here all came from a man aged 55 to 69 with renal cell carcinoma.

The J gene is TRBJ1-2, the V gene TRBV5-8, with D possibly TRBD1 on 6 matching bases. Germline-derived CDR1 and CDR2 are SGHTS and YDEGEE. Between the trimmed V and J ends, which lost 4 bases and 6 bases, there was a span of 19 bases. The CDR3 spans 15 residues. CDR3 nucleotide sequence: TGTGCCAGCAGCCTAGAACACAGGGTCGTCAATGGCTACACCTTC. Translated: CASSLEHRVVNGYTF.

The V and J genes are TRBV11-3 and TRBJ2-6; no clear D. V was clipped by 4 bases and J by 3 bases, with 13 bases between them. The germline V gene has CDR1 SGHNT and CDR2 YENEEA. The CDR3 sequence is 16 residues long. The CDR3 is CASSSRTALGANVLTF. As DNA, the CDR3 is TGTGCCAGCAGCTCACGGACCGCGCTTGGGGCCAACGTCCTGACTTTC.

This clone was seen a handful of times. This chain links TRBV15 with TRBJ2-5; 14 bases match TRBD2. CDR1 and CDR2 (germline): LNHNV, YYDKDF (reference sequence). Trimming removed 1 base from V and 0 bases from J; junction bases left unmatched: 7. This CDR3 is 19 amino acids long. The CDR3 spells CATSRVSGLAGVNQETQYF. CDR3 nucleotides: TGTGCCACCAGCAGAGTTTCGGGACTAGCGGGAGTTAACCAAGAGACCCAGTACTTC.

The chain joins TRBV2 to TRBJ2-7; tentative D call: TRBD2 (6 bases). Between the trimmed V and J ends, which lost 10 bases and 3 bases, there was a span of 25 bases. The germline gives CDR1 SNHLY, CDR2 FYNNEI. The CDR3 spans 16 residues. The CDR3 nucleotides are TGTGCCAACGAACTATGGGCCCCCGGGGGTCACTACGAGCAGTACTTC. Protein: CANELWAPGGHYEQYF.

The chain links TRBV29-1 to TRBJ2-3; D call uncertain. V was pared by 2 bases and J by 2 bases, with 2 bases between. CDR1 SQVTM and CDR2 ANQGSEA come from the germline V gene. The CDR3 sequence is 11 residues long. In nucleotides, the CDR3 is TGCAGCGTTGAACTCACAGATACGCAGTATTTT. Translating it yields CSVELTDTQYF.

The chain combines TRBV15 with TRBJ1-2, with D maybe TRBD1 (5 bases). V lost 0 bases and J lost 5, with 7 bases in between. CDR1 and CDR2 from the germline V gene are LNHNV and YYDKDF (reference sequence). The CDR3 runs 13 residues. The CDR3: CATSRDGGYGYTF. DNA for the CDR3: TGTGCCACCAGCAGAGATGGGGGATATGGCTACACCTTC.

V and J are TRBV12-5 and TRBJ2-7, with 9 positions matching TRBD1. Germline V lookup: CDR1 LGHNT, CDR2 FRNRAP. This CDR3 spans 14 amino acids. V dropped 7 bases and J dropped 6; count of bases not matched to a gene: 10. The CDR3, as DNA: TGTGCTAGTGCCCGGGACAGGGTTTCGTCCGAGCAGTACTTC. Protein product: CASARDRVSSEQYF.

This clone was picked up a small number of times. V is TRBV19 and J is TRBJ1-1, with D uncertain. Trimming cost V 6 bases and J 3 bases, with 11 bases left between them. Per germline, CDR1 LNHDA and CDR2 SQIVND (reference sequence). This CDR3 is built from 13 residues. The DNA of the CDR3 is TGTGCCAGTAGGAACCAGAGAGACACTGAAGCTTTCTTT. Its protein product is CASRNQRDTEAFF. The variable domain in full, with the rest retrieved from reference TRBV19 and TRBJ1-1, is DGGITQSPKYLFRKEGQNVTLSCEQNLNHDAMYWYRQDPGQGLRLIYYSQIVNDFQKGDIAEGYSVSREKKESFPLTVTSAQKNPTAFYLCASRNQRDTEAFFGQGTRLTVV.

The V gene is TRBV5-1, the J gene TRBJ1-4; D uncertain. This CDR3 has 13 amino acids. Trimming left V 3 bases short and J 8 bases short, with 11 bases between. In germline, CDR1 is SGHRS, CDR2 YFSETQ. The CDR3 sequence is CASSSKIKEKLFF. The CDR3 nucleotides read TGCGCCAGCAGCTCCAAAATCAAGGAAAAACTGTTTTTT. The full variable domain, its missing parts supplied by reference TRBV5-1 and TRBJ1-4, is KAGVTQTPRYLIKTRGQQVTLSCSPISGHRSVSWYQQTPGQGLQFLFEYFSETQRNKGNFPGRFSGRQFSNSRSEMNVSTLELGDSALYLCASSSKIKEKLFFGSGTQLSVL.

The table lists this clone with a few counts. CDR3 nucleotide sequence: TGTGCCAGCAGCCTGGGACTAGGGGATCCCAATGAGCAGTTCTTC. Translation: CASSLGLGDPNEQFF. The chain carries TRBV4-2 and TRBJ2-1; 8 bases are a match to TRBD2. The CDR3 is 15 amino acids. V lost 4 bases to trimming and J lost 6 bases; unmatched junction nucleotides: 8. Germline CDR1 is LGHNA and CDR2 is YNFKEQ.

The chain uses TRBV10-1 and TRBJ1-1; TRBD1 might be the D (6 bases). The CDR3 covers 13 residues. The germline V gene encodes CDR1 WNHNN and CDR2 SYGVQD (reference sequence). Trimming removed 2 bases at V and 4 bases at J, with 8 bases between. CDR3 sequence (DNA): TGCGCCAGCAGTGAGCAGGGGAGCACTGAAGCTTTCTTT. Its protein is CASSEQGSTEAFF.

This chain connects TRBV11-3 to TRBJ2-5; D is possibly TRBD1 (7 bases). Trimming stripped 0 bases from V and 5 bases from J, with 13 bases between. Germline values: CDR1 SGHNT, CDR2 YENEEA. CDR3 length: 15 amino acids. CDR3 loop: CASSLDFAGGETQYF. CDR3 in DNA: TGTGCCAGCAGCTTAGATTTTGCAGGGGGGGAGACCCAGTACTTC.

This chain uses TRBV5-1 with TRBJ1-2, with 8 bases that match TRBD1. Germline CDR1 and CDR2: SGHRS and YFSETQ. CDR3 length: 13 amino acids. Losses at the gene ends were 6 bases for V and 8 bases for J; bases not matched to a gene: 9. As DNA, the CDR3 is TGCGCCAGCACCCGGACAGGGAAGCAGGGCTACACCTTC. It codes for CASTRTGKQGYTF.

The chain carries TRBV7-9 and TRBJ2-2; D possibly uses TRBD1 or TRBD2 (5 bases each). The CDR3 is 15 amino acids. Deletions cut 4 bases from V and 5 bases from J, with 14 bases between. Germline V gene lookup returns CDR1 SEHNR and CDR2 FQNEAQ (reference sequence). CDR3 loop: CASSSTGTGTGELFF. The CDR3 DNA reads TGTGCCAGCAGCTCCACAGGAACGGGGACCGGGGAGCTGTTTTTT.

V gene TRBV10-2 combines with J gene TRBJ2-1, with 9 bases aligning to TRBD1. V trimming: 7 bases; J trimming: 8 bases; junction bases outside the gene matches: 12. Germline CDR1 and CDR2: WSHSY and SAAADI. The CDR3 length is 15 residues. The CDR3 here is CASKLDRTGVDEQFF. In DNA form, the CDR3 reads TGCGCCAGCAAGCTGGACCGGACAGGGGTCGATGAGCAGTTCTTC.